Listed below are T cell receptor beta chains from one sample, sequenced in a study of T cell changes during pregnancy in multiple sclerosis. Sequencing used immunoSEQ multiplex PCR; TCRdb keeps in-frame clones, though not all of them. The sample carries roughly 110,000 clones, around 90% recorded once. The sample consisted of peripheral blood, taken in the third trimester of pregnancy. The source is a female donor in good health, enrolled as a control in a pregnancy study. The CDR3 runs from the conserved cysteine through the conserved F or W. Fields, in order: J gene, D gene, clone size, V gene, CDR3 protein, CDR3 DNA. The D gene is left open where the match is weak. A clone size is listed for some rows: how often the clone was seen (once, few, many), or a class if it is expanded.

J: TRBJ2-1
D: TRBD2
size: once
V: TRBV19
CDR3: CASTLTSGIYNEQFF
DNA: TGTGCCAGTACTCTAACTAGCGGTATCTACAATGAGCAGTTCTTC

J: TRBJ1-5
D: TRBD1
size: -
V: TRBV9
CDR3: CASSVGAGGTDNQPQHF
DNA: TGTGCCAGCAGCGTAGGGGCAGGGGGCACGGACAATCAGCCCCAGCATTTT

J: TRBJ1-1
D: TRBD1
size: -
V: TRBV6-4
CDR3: CASRTAGTANTEAFF
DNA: TGTGCCAGCAGGACGGCCGGGACAGCGAACACTGAAGCTTTCTTT

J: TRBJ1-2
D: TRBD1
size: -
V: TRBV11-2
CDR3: CASTWDRGNYGYTF
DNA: TGTGCCAGCACCTGGGACAGGGGCAACTATGGCTACACCTTC

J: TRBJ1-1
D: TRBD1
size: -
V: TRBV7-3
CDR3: CASSPDRGGQAFF
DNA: TGTGCCAGCAGCCCGGACAGGGGCGGCCAAGCTTTCTTT

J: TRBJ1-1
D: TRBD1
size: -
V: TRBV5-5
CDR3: CASSFLSYGDRLNTEAFF
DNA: TGTGCCAGCAGCTTCCTGTCCTATGGGGACAGGTTGAACACTGAAGCTTTCTTT

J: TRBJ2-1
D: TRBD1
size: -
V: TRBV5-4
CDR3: CASSFLGQGNEQFF
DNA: TGTGCCAGCAGCTTTCTCGGACAGGGGAATGAGCAGTTCTTC

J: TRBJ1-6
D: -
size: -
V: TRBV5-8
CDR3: CASTRGQDSPLHF
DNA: TGTGCCAGCACCCGAGGGCAGGATTCACCCCTCCACTTT

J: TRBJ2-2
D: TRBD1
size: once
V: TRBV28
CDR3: CASSPGQGISTGELFF
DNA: TGTGCCAGCAGTCCGGGACAGGGGATTTCCACCGGGGAGCTGTTTTTT

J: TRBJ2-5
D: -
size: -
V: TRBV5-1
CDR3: CASSNRNRQSVWTQYF
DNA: TGCGCCAGCAGCAACCGGAACAGACAGTCGGTATGGACCCAGTACTTC

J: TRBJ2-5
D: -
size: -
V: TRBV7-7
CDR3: CASSLASQETQYF
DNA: TGTGCTAGCAGCTTGGCTAGTCAAGAGACCCAGTACTTC

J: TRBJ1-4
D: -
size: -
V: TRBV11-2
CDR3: CASSRQRGPTNEKLFF
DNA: TGTGCCAGCAGCCGACAGCGGGGTCCAACTAATGAAAAACTGTTTTTT

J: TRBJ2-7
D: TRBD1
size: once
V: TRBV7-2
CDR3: CASSLATGSYEQYF
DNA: TGTGCCAGCAGCTTGGCGACAGGGTCCTACGAGCAGTACTTC

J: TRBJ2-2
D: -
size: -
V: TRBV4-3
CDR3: CASSQDRGTGELFF
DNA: TGCGCCAGCAGCCAAGATAGGGGCACCGGGGAGCTGTTTTTT

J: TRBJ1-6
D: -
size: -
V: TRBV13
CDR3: CASSLETGINSPLHF
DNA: TGTGCCAGCAGCTTAGAAACAGGGATCAATTCACCCCTCCACTTT

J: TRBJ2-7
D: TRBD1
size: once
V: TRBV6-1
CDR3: CASSVDRAGEQYF
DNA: TGTGCCAGCAGTGTCGACAGGGCGGGTGAGCAGTACTTC

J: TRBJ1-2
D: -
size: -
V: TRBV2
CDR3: CASSQSWSGRAMGGYTF
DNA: TGTGCCAGCAGCCAAAGTTGGTCTGGCAGGGCGATGGGTGGCTACACCTTC

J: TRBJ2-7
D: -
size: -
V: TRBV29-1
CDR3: CSVEGGRKDSFSYEQYF
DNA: TGCAGCGTTGAGGGGGGGCGTAAAGACTCATTCTCCTACGAGCAGTACTTC

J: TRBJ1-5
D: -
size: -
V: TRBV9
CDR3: CASSVTPEWDQPQHF
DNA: TGTGCCAGCAGCGTAACACCGGAGTGGGATCAGCCCCAGCATTTT

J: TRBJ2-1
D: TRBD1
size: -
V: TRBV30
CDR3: CAWSDNTGGGQFF
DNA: TGTGCCTGGAGTGATAACACAGGGGGCGGGCAGTTCTTC

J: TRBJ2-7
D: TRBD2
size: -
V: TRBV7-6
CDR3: CASSLSGGGDYEQYF
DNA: TGTGCCAGCAGCTTATCTGGGGGGGGAGACTACGAGCAGTACTTC

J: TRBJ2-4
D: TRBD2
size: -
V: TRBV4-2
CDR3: CASSQDNSRGVVIQYF
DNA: TGTGCCAGCAGCCAAGATAATTCACGGGGGGTGGTCATTCAGTACTTC

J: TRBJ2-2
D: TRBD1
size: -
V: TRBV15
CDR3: CATRGGEQGAIGELFF
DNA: TGTGCCACCAGGGGGGGTGAACAGGGGGCGATCGGGGAGCTGTTTTTT

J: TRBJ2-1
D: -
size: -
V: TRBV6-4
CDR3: CASSELVGNEQFF
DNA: TGTGCCAGCAGTGAACTAGTAGGTAATGAGCAGTTCTTC

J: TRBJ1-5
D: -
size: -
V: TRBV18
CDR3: CASSQGTGNQPQHF
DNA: TGTGCCAGCTCACAAGGTACAGGGAATCAGCCCCAGCATTTT

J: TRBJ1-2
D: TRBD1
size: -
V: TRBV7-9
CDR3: CASSAGTGANYGYTF
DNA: TGTGCCAGCAGCGCTGGGACAGGGGCTAACTATGGCTACACCTTC

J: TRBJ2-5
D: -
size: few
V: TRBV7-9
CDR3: CASSLGRAPEETQYF
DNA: TGTGCCAGCAGCTTAGGGCGGGCACCCGAAGAGACCCAGTACTTC

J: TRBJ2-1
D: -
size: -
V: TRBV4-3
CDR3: CASSQGGPGYAMSQFF
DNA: TGCGCCAGCAGCCAAGGGGGCCCGGGCTATGCCATGTCGCAGTTCTTC

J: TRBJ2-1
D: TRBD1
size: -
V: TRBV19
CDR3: CASSMVRDRRPEQFF
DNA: TGTGCCAGTAGTATGGTAAGGGACAGGAGGCCTGAGCAGTTCTTC

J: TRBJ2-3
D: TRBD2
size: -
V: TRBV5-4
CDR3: CASSPLWTSGGASTDTQYF
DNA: TGTGCCAGCAGCCCTCTTTGGACTAGCGGGGGCGCTAGCACAGATACGCAGTATTTT

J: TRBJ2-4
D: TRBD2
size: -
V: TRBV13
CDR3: CASSSGLAGGQIAKNIQYF
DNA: TGTGCCAGCAGCTCGGGACTAGCGGGGGGCCAAATAGCCAAAAACATTCAGTACTTC

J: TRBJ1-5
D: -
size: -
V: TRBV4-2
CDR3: CASSQDLYSNQPQHF
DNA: TGTGCCAGCAGCCAAGATCTTTATAGCAATCAGCCCCAGCATTTT

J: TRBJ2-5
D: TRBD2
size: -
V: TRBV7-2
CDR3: CASSWTSGELQETQYF
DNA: TGTGCCAGCAGCTGGACTAGCGGGGAACTCCAAGAGACCCAGTACTTC

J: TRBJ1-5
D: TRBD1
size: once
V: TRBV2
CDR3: CASSLPGQGGNQPQHF
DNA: TGTGCCAGCAGTCTTCCGGGACAGGGAGGCAATCAGCCCCAGCATTTT

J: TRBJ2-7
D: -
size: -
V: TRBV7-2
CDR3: CASSPSHRVGNEQYF
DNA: TGTGCCAGCAGCCCCTCGCACAGGGTAGGAAACGAGCAATACTTC

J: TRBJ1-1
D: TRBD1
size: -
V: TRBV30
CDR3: CAWSVRTGSRAFF
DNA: TGTGCCTGGAGTGTACGGACAGGCAGTCGAGCTTTCTTT

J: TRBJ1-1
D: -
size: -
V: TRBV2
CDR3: CASSELSGGGTEAFF
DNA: TGTGCCAGCAGTGAATTATCGGGGGGGGGCACTGAAGCTTTCTTT

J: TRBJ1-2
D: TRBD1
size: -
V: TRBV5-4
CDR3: CASSLDDRGTGGYTF
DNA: TGTGCCAGCAGCTTGGACGACAGGGGCACCGGGGGCTACACCTTC

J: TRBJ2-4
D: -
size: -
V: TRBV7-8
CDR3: CASSLRRELIAKNIQYF
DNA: TGTGCCAGCAGCCTCCGACGGGAGTTGATAGCCAAAAACATTCAGTACTTC

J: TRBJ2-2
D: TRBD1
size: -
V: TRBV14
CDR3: CASSQTGWTGELFF
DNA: TGTGCCAGCAGCCAGACAGGGTGGACCGGGGAGCTGTTTTTT

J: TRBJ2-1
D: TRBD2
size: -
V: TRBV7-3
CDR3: CASSLVTSALDEQFF
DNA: TGTGCCAGCAGCCTCGTGACTAGCGCTCTGGATGAGCAGTTCTTC

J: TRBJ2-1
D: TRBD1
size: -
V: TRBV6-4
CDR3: CASSETGYNEQFF
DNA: TGTGCCAGCAGTGAGACAGGGTACAATGAGCAGTTCTTC

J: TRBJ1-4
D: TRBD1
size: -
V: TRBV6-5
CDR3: CASSPQGGYEKLFF
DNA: TGTGCCAGCAGTCCACAGGGGGGGTATGAAAAACTGTTTTTT

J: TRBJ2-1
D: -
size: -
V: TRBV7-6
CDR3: CASSAGVNEQFF
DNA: TGTGCCAGCAGCGCCGGGGTCAATGAGCAGTTCTTC

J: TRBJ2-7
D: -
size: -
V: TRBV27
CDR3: CASRAGSGYEQYF
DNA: TGTGCCAGCAGGGCCGGTTCGGGGTACGAGCAGTACTTC

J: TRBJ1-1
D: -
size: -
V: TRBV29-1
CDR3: CSVEEVRYRNTEAFF
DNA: TGCAGCGTTGAAGAAGTTCGGTACAGGAACACTGAAGCTTTCTTT

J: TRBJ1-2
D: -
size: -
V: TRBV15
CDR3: CATSRDLKGGGSYGYTF
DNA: TGTGCCACCAGCAGAGATTTAAAGGGGGGGGGTAGCTATGGCTACACCTTC

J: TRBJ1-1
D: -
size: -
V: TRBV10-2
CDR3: CATSPTGNTEAFF
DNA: TGCGCCACCTCACCCACAGGGAACACTGAAGCTTTCTTT